The 22 T cell receptor beta chains below were found in one sample sequenced in a study of metastatic and nonmetastatic thyroid tumors. With MiXCR, TCRdb called clones anew from the PCR reads. Here the sample spans 4,700 or so clones, 23% being singletons. There were no patients who had received any treatment before thyroid surgery. The sample comprised tumor tissue. The receptors were sampled from a male donor with papillary thyroid cancer or a benign thyroid nodule (not recorded which). Some clones in this sample may be carry-over from other donors' samples.

By its share, this clone is medium-sized (0.01 to 0.1%). This chain joins TRBV11-2 and TRBJ1-1, with TRBD1 matching 9 bases. Germline CDR1 is SGHAT and CDR2 is FQNNGV. With V trimmed by 6 bases and J by 4 bases, 6 bases remained unmatched. The CDR3 contains 14 residues. The CDR3 DNA is TGTGCCAGCAGGATTACAGGGGGCCGCACTGAAGCTTTCTTT. It yields the protein CASRITGGRTEAFF.

This clone is medium-sized (0.01 to 0.1%) in the sample. The rearrangement joins TRBV28 to TRBJ1-5, with 9 bases lining up with TRBD1. The CDR3 is 19 amino acids. Germline lookup yields CDR1 MDHEN and CDR2 SYDVKM. Trimming at V came to 7 bases and at J to 0 bases, leaving 16 bases not matched to a gene. DNA of the CDR3: TGTGCCAGCACCCCCCGGGACAGGGCCGTCCAAACTAGCAATCAGCCCCAGCATTTT. Amino acid sequence: CASTPRDRAVQTSNQPQHF. Drawing the rest from reference TRBV28 and TRBJ1-5, the complete variable domain is DVKVTQSSRYLVKRTGEKVFLECVQDMDHENMFWYRQDPGLGLRLIYFSYDVKMKEKGDIPEGYSVSREKKERFSLILESASTNQTSMYLCASTPRDRAVQTSNQPQHFGDGTRLSIL.

The V gene is TRBV6-1, the J gene TRBJ1-2; D not resolved. Trimming took 2 bases from V and 4 from J, leaving 11 bases between them. The germline gives CDR1 MNHNS, CDR2 SASEGT. The CDR3 has 14 residues. CDR3 amino acids: CASSEREGVYGYTF. For the CDR3, the DNA is TGTGCCAGCAGTGAAAGGGAGGGAGTCTATGGCTACACCTTC.

The chain has TRBV10-3 and TRBJ1-5, with 10 bases lining up with TRBD1. CDR3 length equals 15 residues. The V and J ends lost 4 bases and 5 bases, in that order; junction bases with no gene match: 5. Germline V gives CDR1 ENHRY, CDR2 SYGVKD. The CDR3 DNA is TGTGCCATCAGTGCAGCGGGGACAGGGGATCAGCCCCAGCATTTT. Translating gives CAISAAGTGDQPQHF.

This clone has only a few counts. The chain couples TRBV28 to TRBJ1-6, with unresolved D. Germline V gene sequence: CDR1 MDHEN, CDR2 SYDVKM. The CDR3 runs to 16 residues. Trimming took off 7 bases at V and 2 bases at J, with 15 bases between the two ends. CDR3 coding DNA: TGTGCCAGCAAATACGCGGGAGGGACCTATAATTCACCCCTCCACTTT. This encodes CASKYAGGTYNSPLHF.

By frequency in the sample, this clone is medium-sized. This sequence joins TRBV7-6 and TRBJ2-7; 12 positions match TRBD2. V gave up 5 bases and J gave up 6 bases; unmatched junction bases: 2. CDR1 and CDR2 from the germline V gene are SGHVS and FNYEAQ. CDR3 length: 13 residues. CDR3 amino acids: CASSPLAGGEQYF. DNA of the CDR3: TGTGCCAGCAGCCCACTAGCGGGAGGCGAGCAGTACTTC.

The chain recombines TRBV12-3 or TRBV12-4 with TRBJ1-2; D is uncertain. Trimming removed 6 bases at V and 0 bases at J, with 17 bases between. There are 16 residues in the CDR3. The CDR3 DNA reads as TGTGCCAGCAGCCCCCCGAGTACAGCTTCTAACTATGGCTACACCTTC. It specifies CASSPPSTASNYGYTF.

By share, this clone ranks as large. The chain's CDR3 is CASSAARTGELFF. In DNA, the CDR3 is TGTGCCAGCAGTGCGGCTAGGACCGGGGAGCTGTTTTTT. The chain links TRBV12-3 or TRBV12-4 to TRBJ2-2, with D unresolved. The CDR3 length is 13 residues. With 5 bases removed from V and 5 bases from J, the gap between germline ends came to 9 bases.

This clone counts as medium-sized. V is TRBV5-1 and J is TRBJ1-2; 10 nucleotides align to TRBD1. The CDR3 contains 15 residues. Trimming removed 4 bases from V and 7 bases from J; junction bases left unmatched: 10. The V gene's germline CDR1 is SGHRS and CDR2 YFSETQ. The CDR3 sequence is CASSARDRGPGGYTF. As DNA, the CDR3 is TGCGCCAGCAGCGCCAGGGACAGGGGACCGGGTGGCTACACCTTC.

In its sample, this clone is medium-sized (0.01 to 0.1%). The chain has TRBV7-9 and TRBJ2-7, with 8 nucleotides matching TRBD1. The trim removed 6 bases at V and 5 bases at J, leaving 12 bases unmatched. The length of the CDR3 is 15 residues. Germline V CDR1 and CDR2: SEHNR, FQNEAQ (reference sequence). This CDR3 reads CASRPGQESFDEQYF. The CDR3, as DNA: TGTGCCAGCAGGCCGGGACAGGAAAGTTTCGACGAGCAGTACTTC.

This clone was counted many times. This rearrangement joins TRBV18 to TRBJ2-1; D unclear. From germline, CDR1 is KGHSH and CDR2 LQKENI. The V and J ends lost 3 bases and 5 bases respectively, with 8 bases between them. The length of the CDR3 is 13 residues. The chain's CDR3 is CASSPARNNEQFF. The CDR3 DNA follows: TGTGCCAGCTCACCGGCGCGGAACAATGAGCAGTTCTTC.

The sample holds many counts of this clone. CDR3 coding DNA: TGTGCCAGCAGCTTACTTCTAGCGGGAGGAGGTGAGACCCAGTACTTC. Its protein is CASSLLLAGGGETQYF. The chain links TRBV7-9 to TRBJ2-5; 11 bases are shared with TRBD2. The CDR3 has 16 residues. V was clipped by 2 bases and J by 5 bases; unmatched bases: 7. CDR1 and CDR2 (germline): SEHNR, FQNEAQ (reference sequence).

The chain carries TRBV24-1 and TRBJ2-3; no clear D gene. Judging by the DNA end, TRBJ1-5 fits better; the J call may be wrong. This CDR3 has 16 residues. The V gene's germline CDR1 is KGHDR and CDR2 SFDVKD. This CDR3 is CATSDGRAGVADTQHF. The CDR3 DNA reads as TGTGCCACCAGTGATGGCAGAGCGGGAGTAGCGGATACGCAGCATTTT.

The chain has TRBV7-2 and TRBJ2-7, with 11 bases matching TRBD1. V was clipped by 1 base and J by 2 bases; unmatched bases: 1. This CDR3 is 15 amino acids long. Germline V lookup: CDR1 SGHTA, CDR2 FQGNSA. CDR3 loop: CASSLVGQGAYEQYF. In nucleotides, the CDR3 is TGTGCCAGCAGCTTAGTGGGACAGGGGGCCTACGAGCAGTACTTC.

This rearrangement joins TRBV20-1 to TRBJ1-5; 11 positions match TRBD1. Germline trimming cut 6 bases from V and 8 bases from J; bases unmatched to any gene: 15. The CDR3 has 16 residues. The germline CDR1 and CDR2 sequences are DFQATT and SNEGSKA (reference sequence). As DNA, the CDR3 is TGCAGTGCCAGGGGACAGGGGGACCAAAAGGGGAAGCCCCAGCATTTT. Protein sequence: CSARGQGDQKGKPQHF.

The chain joins TRBV27 to TRBJ2-3, with no clear D. Trimming stripped 5 bases from V and 6 bases from J, with 24 bases between. The CDR3 contains 17 residues. CDR1 and CDR2 (germline): MNHEY, SMNVEV (reference sequence). The chain's CDR3 is CASSPGSGLPCDDTQYF. DNA for the CDR3: TGTGCCAGCAGTCCCGGGTCGGGCCTGCCGTGCGATGATACGCAGTATTTT.

The table lists this clone with a few counts. The CDR3 protein is CASSPPGQGREKLFF. In nucleotides, the CDR3 is TGTGCCAGCAGCCCACCGGGACAGGGTCGTGAAAAACTGTTTTTT. This chain joins TRBV12-3 or TRBV12-4 and TRBJ1-4; 9 bases line up with TRBD1. V lost 6 bases, J lost 7 bases, and 9 bases stayed unmatched. The CDR3 has 15 amino acids.

V usage is TRBV5-1 and J usage is TRBJ1-3; possible D gene TRBD1, 6 bases. The CDR3 has 14 amino acids. Germline-derived CDR1 and CDR2 are SGHRS and YFSETQ. V was shortened by 6 bases and J by 0 bases, with 10 bases between the two germline ends. CDR3 sequence reads: CASTPTGSGNTIYF. The DNA for the CDR3 is TGCGCCAGCACCCCGACAGGCTCTGGAAACACCATATATTTT.

The chain joins TRBV11-3 to TRBJ2-7, with 10 bases that match TRBD2. The CDR3 contains 15 residues. The trim removed 6 bases at V and 7 bases at J, leaving 12 bases unmatched. CDR1 is SGHNT and CDR2 is YENEEA in the germline V gene. CDR3 sequence: CASRFCLAGVEEQYF. CDR3 DNA: TGTGCCAGCAGGTTTTGTCTAGCGGGAGTAGAAGAGCAGTACTTC.

By share of the sample, this clone is medium-sized. V is TRBV13 and J is TRBJ2-7; D is uncertain. CDR1 is PRHDT and CDR2 is FYEKMQ in the germline V gene (reference sequence). The CDR3 is 12 amino acids. Trimming shortened V by 2 bases and J by 2 bases, and 4 bases separated the two germline ends. The CDR3: CASSLSTYEQYF. The CDR3 region has the DNA TGTGCCAGCAGCTTATCCACCTACGAGCAGTACTTC.

This clone was found a few times. This rearrangement joins TRBV6-2 or TRBV6-3 to TRBJ2-5, with TRBD2 as a possible D gene (5 bases). The germline V gene encodes CDR1 MNHEY and CDR2 SVGEGT. With 9 bases removed from V and 4 bases from J, the gap between germline ends came to 27 bases. The CDR3 loop spans 17 amino acids. This CDR3 is CASRRIRRAEAPETQYF. CDR3 nucleotides: TGTGCCAGTCGACGGATACGACGAGCGGAGGCCCCAGAGACCCAGTACTTC.

Sample share makes this clone medium-sized. J is TRBJ1-2 and V is TRBV29-1; D is possibly TRBD1 (5 bases). V was pared by 8 bases and J by 4 bases, with 11 bases between. This CDR3 has 11 amino acids. Germline CDR1 reads SQVTM; CDR2 reads ANQGSEA. The CDR3 DNA follows: TGCAGCTTCCTTGGGGCCTATGGCTACACCTTC. Its protein is CSFLGAYGYTF.